These 5 T cell receptor beta chains originate from one sample sequenced in a study of blood T cells in healthy people across ages. Together with a sample-barcoded 5' primer, a J-beta primer mix was included in a second PCR lasting about 6 to 11 cycles. TCRdb independently ran MiXCR on the 5' RACE reads; one entry per CDR3 protein. The sample holds about a million distinct CDR3 sequences; around two fifths are singletons and the top ten take roughly 13%. The sample was blood. The receptors stem from a man between 18 and 29 years old in good health.

This chain connects TRBV5-1 to TRBJ2-2; 12 bases are a match to TRBD2. Germline trimming cut 4 bases from V and 3 bases from J; bases unmatched to any gene: 4. The CDR3 has 16 residues. Germline V lookup: CDR1 SGHRS, CDR2 YFSETQ. The CDR3 loop reads CASSPRTSGDTGELFF. The CDR3 bases are TGCGCCAGCAGCCCAAGGACTAGCGGGGACACCGGGGAGCTGTTTTTT. Supplemented by reference TRBV5-1 and TRBJ2-2, the full variable domain reads KAGVTQTPRYLIKTRGQQVTLSCSPISGHRSVSWYQQTPGQGLQFLFEYFSETQRNKGNFPGRFSGRQFSNSRSEMNVSTLELGDSALYLCASSPRTSGDTGELFFGEGSRLTVL.

This clonotype was found a few times. The V and J genes are TRBV9 and TRBJ2-1, with a tentative D call TRBD1 (6 bases). The CDR3 runs 14 residues. V was shortened by 7 bases and J by 0 bases, with 11 bases between the two germline ends. Germline CDR1 SGDLS, CDR2 YYNGEE. The CDR3 here is CASAGQSSYNEQFF. The CDR3 bases are TGTGCCAGCGCCGGACAGAGCTCCTACAATGAGCAGTTCTTC.

The genes are TRBV3-1 and TRBJ2-7; tentative D call: TRBD2 (7 bases). This CDR3 comprises 15 residues. Germline CDR1 is LGHDT and CDR2 is YNNKEL (reference sequence). Trimming shortened V by 4 bases and J by 7 bases, and 20 bases separated the two germline ends. The CDR3 protein is CASSPGGQSYNEQYF. CDR3 sequence (DNA): TGTGCCAGCAGCCCCGGGGGGCAGTCCTACAATGAGCAGTACTTC.

CDR3 residues: CASSLAQVVGNTQYF. CDR3 sequence (DNA): TGTGCCAGCAGCTTAGCGCAGGTCGTGGGGAATACGCAGTATTTT. The rearrangement uses TRBV7-2 and TRBJ2-3, with no clear D. V was shortened by 0 bases and J by 7 bases, with 14 bases between the two germline ends. This CDR3 comprises 15 residues. Per the germline V gene, CDR1 is SGHTA and CDR2 is FQGNSA.

V gene TRBV4-3 combines with J gene TRBJ2-1, with D perhaps TRBD1 or TRBD2 (5 bases each). Deletions cut 4 bases from V and 8 bases from J, with 12 bases between. The CDR3 runs 13 residues. In germline, CDR1 is LGHNA, CDR2 YSLEER. The CDR3 DNA sequence: TGCGCCAGCAGCCTGCGCTGGGACGATGAGCAGTTCTTC. The encoded protein is CASSLRWDDEQFF.